Listed here are 18 T cell receptor beta chains from one sample, sequenced in a study of cytomegalovirus exposure and HLA in healthy donors. Data came from immunoSEQ multiplex PCR; TCRdb stores just in-frame clones and leaves some out. Of some 240,000 clones listed, approximately 87% are singletons. Source material: PBMCs. These receptors all come from a woman aged 18-35 years in good health and CMV-seronegative.

The chain couples TRBV5-1 to TRBJ1-4, with 11 bases lining up with TRBD1. The trim removed 2 bases at V and 8 bases at J, leaving 5 bases unmatched. The CDR3 has 15 residues. CDR1 SGHRS and CDR2 YFSETQ come from the germline V gene. The CDR3, as DNA: TGCGCCAGCAGCTTATCGGGACAGGGGGAAGAAAAACTGTTTTTT. It encodes CASSLSGQGEEKLFF.

The chain combines TRBV2 with TRBJ2-5; no firm D call. Trimming cost V 7 bases and J 2 bases, with 17 bases left between them. CDR1 is SNHLY and CDR2 is FYNNEI in the germline V gene. This CDR3 spans 15 amino acids. The CDR3 region has the DNA TGTGCCAGCACAGAAGTGAAAGGACCGCAAGAGACCCAGTACTTC. Translating it yields CASTEVKGPQETQYF. Drawing the rest from reference TRBV2 and TRBJ2-5, the complete variable domain is EPEVTQTPSHQVTQMGQEVILRCVPISNHLYFYWYRQILGQKVEFLVSFYNNEISEKSEIFDDQFSVERPDGSNFTLKIRSTKLEDSAMYFCASTEVKGPQETQYFGPGTRLLVL.

The rearrangement uses TRBV6-1 and TRBJ2-2; 9 nucleotides align to TRBD1. V trimming: 4 bases; J trimming: 1 base; junction bases outside the gene matches: 7. The germline gives CDR1 MNHNS, CDR2 SASEGT. The CDR3 is made up of 17 amino acids. The CDR3 DNA is TGTGCCAGCAGTGGACGAGCGGGACAGGGGAACACCGGGGAGCTGTTTTTT. This codes for CASSGRAGQGNTGELFF.

The chain joins TRBV4-2 to TRBJ2-1; D unclear. V lost 1 base to trimming and J lost 9 bases, with 4 bases between them. The germline CDR1 and CDR2 sequences are LGHNA and YNFKEQ. The CDR3 spans 11 residues. This chain's CDR3 is CASSQAGEQFF. As DNA, the CDR3 is TGTGCCAGCAGCCAAGCGGGTGAGCAGTTCTTC.

The genes are TRBV5-6 and TRBJ1-1, with 9 nucleotides matching TRBD1. This CDR3 has 13 residues. CDR1 is SGHDT and CDR2 is YYEEEE in the germline V gene. With 4 bases clipped from V and 5 bases from J, the junction kept 3 bases outside the gene matches. CDR3 coding DNA: TGTGCCAGCAGCCCCGGGACAGGGACTGAAGCTTTCTTT. Protein sequence: CASSPGTGTEAFF.

CDR3 nucleotides: TGTGCCAGCAGGGGGCAGGGGCTTAAGGAGGAGACCCAGTACTTC. It specifies CASRGQGLKEETQYF. V gene TRBV2 combines with J gene TRBJ2-5; a possible D gene is TRBD1 (6 bases). V was shortened by 6 bases and J by 5 bases, with 19 bases between the two germline ends. The V gene's germline CDR1 is SNHLY and CDR2 FYNNEI. The CDR3 extends over 15 amino acids.

This chain uses TRBV10-1 with TRBJ2-3; D call uncertain. Germline CDR1 and CDR2: WNHNN and SYGVQD (reference sequence). V lost 3 bases to trimming and J lost 7 bases, with 5 bases between them. The CDR3 is made up of 11 amino acids. The CDR3 region is CASSDSNTQYF. The CDR3 nucleotides read TGCGCCAGCAGTGATTCGAATACGCAGTATTTT.

Comments on this clone: Other DNA sequences of this sample code for an identical CDR3. V gene TRBV18 combines with J gene TRBJ2-5; D unclear. The V gene lost 6 bases and the J gene lost 0 bases, with 8 bases spanning the gap. The CDR3 is made up of 13 amino acids. CDR1 and CDR2 (germline): KGHSH, LQKENI. CDR3 in amino acids: CASSPQYQETQYF. DNA for the CDR3: TGTGCCAGCTCTCCTCAATACCAAGAGACCCAGTACTTC.

The rearrangement uses TRBV5-6 and TRBJ2-3; D is unclear. Germline V gene data show CDR1 as SGHDT and CDR2 as YYEEEE. V was clipped by 4 bases and J by 6 bases, with 15 bases between them. The CDR3 is made up of 14 amino acids. This CDR3 reads CASSQTHSGDTQYF. The CDR3 nucleotides read TGTGCCAGCAGCCAAACCCACTCCGGGGATACGCAGTATTTT. The complete variable domain, with remaining parts taken from reference TRBV5-6 and TRBJ2-3, reads DAGVTQSPTHLIKTRGQQVTLRCSPKSGHDTVSWYQQALGQGPQFIFQYYEEEERQRGNFPDRFSGHQFPNYSSELNVNALLLGDSALYLCASSQTHSGDTQYFGPGTRLTVL.

The V gene is TRBV5-1, the J gene TRBJ2-7; TRBD1 matches at 9 bases. This CDR3 has 13 residues. The V and J ends lost 3 bases and 6 bases, in that order; junction bases with no gene match: 4. Germline CDR1 SGHRS, CDR2 YFSETQ. In DNA, the CDR3 is TGCGCCAGCAGCTGGGAGGACAGGGGCGAGCAGTACTTC. Amino acid sequence: CASSWEDRGEQYF.

This chain uses TRBV5-6 with TRBJ1-6; TRBD1 matches at 8 bases. Germline assignment: CDR1 SGHDT and CDR2 YYEEEE. The CDR3 has 15 residues. V shed 5 bases and J 13 bases; nucleotides not matched to a gene: 14. This chain's CDR3 is CASSGAGQGGSPLHF. CDR3 DNA sequence: TGTGCCAGCAGTGGGGCCGGACAGGGAGGTTCCCCCCTCCACTTT.

This clone has just a few counts. The chain is built from TRBV5-1 and TRBJ2-5; TRBD1 agrees at 10 bases. V shed 7 bases, J shed 9 bases, and the junction held 15 bases outside the gene matches. Germline V gene lookup returns CDR1 SGHRS and CDR2 YFSETQ. CDR3 length: 15 amino acids. The CDR3 is CASGGTGATRGPQYF. The CDR3 nucleotides are TGCGCCAGCGGAGGGACAGGGGCCACCCGGGGTCCCCAGTACTTC.

The genes are TRBV29-1 and TRBJ1-1; unclear D gene. V shed 0 bases and J shed 6 bases, with 8 bases lying between them. The CDR3 totals 12 residues. The germline CDR1 and CDR2 sequences are SQVTM and ANQGSEA. The CDR3 sequence is CSVEDVGPEAFF. In nucleotides, the CDR3 is TGCAGCGTTGAAGATGTAGGGCCTGAAGCTTTCTTT.

J is TRBJ1-2 and V is TRBV15, with unresolved D. With 0 bases removed from V and 7 bases from J, the gap between germline ends came to 18 bases. CDR3 length equals 16 residues. Germline V gene data show CDR1 as LNHNV and CDR2 as YYDKDF (reference sequence). The CDR3 nucleotides are TGTGCCACCAGCAGAGATTGGGCCTCACAAACGGGTGGCTACACCTTC. Translating gives CATSRDWASQTGGYTF.

V usage is TRBV20-1 and J usage is TRBJ1-2; 9 nucleotides agree with TRBD1. CDR3 length: 11 amino acids. J gave up 13 bases and V 8 bases, and 11 bases lay outside the gene matches. Germline V lookup: CDR1 DFQATT, CDR2 SNEGSKA (reference sequence). This chain's CDR3 is CSYTGGPPTTF. The CDR3 region has the DNA TGCAGTTATACAGGGGGCCCTCCGACCACCTTC.

The rearrangement links TRBV27 to TRBJ2-1, with TRBD2 identical over 11 bases. The CDR3 has 14 amino acids. Trimming took 2 bases from V and 10 from J; bases not matched to a gene: 4. The V gene's germline CDR1 is MNHEY and CDR2 SMNVEV (reference sequence). This chain's CDR3 is CASSLTSGRGEQFF. DNA for the CDR3: TGTGCCAGCAGTTTAACTAGCGGGAGAGGGGAGCAGTTCTTC.

As for this clone: This sample includes further DNA sequences coding for the same CDR3. This chain connects TRBV5-1 to TRBJ2-2, with D hard to call. Germline V lookup: CDR1 SGHRS, CDR2 YFSETQ. The ends were cut back, 2 bases at V and 0 bases at J, with 8 bases in the middle. The CDR3 runs 15 residues. The CDR3 spells CASSLGTANTGELFF. CDR3 DNA sequence: TGCGCCAGCAGCTTAGGCACCGCGAACACCGGGGAGCTGTTTTTT.

This chain connects TRBV27 to TRBJ2-7; a possible D gene is TRBD2 (5 bases). This CDR3 is 16 amino acids long. V shed 5 bases and J shed 6 bases, with 23 bases lying between them. CDR1 MNHEY and CDR2 SMNVEV come from the germline V gene (reference sequence). The CDR3 loop reads CASSGSALLGVFEQYF. The DNA of the CDR3 is TGTGCCAGCAGTGGGTCGGCCCTACTCGGGGTTTTCGAGCAGTACTTC.